The clone carrying this T cell receptor (beta chain) appeared a single time. The sample is drawn from a study of blood T cell repertoires in COVID-19. Method: immunoSEQ multiplex PCR; TCRdb's copy keeps in-frame clones and lacks some. This sample yields about 440,000 clones, of which 90% are seen a single time; about 0.6% belongs to the top ten. The V segment lost 4 bases and the J segment 2 bases; nucleotides outside the gene matches: 10. The CDR3 is made up of 16 amino acids. Germline CDR1 is SGHDN and CDR2 is FVKESK. Input material: PBMCs or T cells enriched from blood (not recorded which). The V and J genes are TRBV14 and TRBJ1-1; TRBD1 matches 7 bases. This receptor was taken from a man aged 18 to 29 who had recovered from COVID-19. In DNA form, the CDR3 reads TGTGCCAGCAGCCCCACGCAGGACAGGAAAAACACTGAAGCTTTCTTT. Its translation: CASSPTQDRKNTEAFF.